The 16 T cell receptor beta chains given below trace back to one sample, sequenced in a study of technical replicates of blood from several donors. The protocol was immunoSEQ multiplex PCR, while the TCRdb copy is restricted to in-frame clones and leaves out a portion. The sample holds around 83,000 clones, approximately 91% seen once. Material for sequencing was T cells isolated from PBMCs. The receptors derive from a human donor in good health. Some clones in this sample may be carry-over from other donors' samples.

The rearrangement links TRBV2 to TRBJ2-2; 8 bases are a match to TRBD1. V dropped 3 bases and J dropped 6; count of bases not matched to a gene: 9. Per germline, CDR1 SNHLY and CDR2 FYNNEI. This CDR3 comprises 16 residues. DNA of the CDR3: TGTGCCAGCAGTGATAGGGGCAGGGGGCGACCCGGGGAGCTGTTTTTT. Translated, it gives CASSDRGRGRPGELFF.

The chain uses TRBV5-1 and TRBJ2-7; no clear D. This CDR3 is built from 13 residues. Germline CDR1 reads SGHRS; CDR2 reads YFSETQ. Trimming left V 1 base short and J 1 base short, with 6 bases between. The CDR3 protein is CASSLTPSYEQYF. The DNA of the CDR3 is TGCGCCAGCAGCTTGACTCCTTCCTACGAGCAGTACTTC.

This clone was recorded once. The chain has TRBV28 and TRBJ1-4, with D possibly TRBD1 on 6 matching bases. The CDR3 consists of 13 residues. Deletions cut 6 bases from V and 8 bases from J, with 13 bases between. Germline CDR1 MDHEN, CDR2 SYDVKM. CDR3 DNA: TGTGCCAGCAGGGGGGCTTGGAGGGAAAAACTGTTTTTT. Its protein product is CASRGAWREKLFF. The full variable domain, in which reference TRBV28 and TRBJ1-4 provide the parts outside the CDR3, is DVKVTQSSRYLVKRTGEKVFLECVQDMDHENMFWYRQDPGLGLRLIYFSYDVKMKEKGDIPEGYSVSREKKERFSLILESASTNQTSMYLCASRGAWREKLFFGSGTQLSVL.

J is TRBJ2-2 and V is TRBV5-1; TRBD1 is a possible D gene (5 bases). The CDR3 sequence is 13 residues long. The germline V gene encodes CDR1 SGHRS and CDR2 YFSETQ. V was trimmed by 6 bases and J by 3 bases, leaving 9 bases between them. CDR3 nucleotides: TGCGCCAGCACAGGGCAGTACACCGGGGAGCTGTTTTTT. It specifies CASTGQYTGELFF. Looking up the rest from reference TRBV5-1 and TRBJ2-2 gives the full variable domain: KAGVTQTPRYLIKTRGQQVTLSCSPISGHRSVSWYQQTPGQGLQFLFEYFSETQRNKGNFPGRFSGRQFSNSRSEMNVSTLELGDSALYLCASTGQYTGELFFGEGSRLTVL.

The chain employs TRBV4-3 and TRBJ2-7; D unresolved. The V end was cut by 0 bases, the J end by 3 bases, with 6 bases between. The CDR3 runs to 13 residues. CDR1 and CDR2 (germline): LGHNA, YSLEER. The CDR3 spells CASSQDLVYEQYF. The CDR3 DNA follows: TGCGCCAGCAGCCAAGATTTAGTCTACGAGCAGTACTTC.

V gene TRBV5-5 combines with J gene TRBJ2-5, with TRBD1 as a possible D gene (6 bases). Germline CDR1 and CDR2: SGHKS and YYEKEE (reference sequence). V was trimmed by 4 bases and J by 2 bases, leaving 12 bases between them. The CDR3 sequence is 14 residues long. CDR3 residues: CASSLGQRQETQYF. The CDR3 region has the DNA TGTGCCAGCAGCCTGGGACAACGTCAAGAGACCCAGTACTTC.

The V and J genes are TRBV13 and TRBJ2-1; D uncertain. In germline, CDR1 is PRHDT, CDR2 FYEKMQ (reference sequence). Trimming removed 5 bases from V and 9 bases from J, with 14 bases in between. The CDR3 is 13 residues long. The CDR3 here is CASSLAARSEQFF. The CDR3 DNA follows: TGTGCCAGCAGCCTTGCCGCCCGTAGTGAGCAGTTCTTC.

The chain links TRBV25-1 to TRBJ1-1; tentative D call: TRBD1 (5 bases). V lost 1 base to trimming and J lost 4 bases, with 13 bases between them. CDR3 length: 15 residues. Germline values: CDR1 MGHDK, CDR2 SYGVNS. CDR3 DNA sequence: TGTGCCAGCAGTGAATCGGCTCAGGGAGGCACTGAAGCTTTCTTT. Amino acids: CASSESAQGGTEAFF.

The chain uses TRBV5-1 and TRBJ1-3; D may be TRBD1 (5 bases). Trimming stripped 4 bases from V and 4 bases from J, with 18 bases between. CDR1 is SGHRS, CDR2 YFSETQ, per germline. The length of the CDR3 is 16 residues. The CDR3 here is CASSQSTQGEGNTIYF. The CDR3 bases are TGCGCCAGCAGCCAGAGCACGCAGGGTGAAGGAAACACCATATATTTT.

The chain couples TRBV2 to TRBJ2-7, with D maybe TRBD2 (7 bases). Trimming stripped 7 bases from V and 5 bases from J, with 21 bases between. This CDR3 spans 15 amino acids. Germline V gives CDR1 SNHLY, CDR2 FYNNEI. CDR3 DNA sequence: TGTGCCAGCACCGGAGGGGGGGGCTTACTTCACGAGCAGTACTTC. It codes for CASTGGGGLLHEQYF.

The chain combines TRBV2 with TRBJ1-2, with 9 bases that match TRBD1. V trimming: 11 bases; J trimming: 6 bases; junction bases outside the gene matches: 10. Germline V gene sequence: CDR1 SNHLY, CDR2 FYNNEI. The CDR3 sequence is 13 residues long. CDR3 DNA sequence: TGTGCCGGGGGACAGGGAGGCTACGATGGCTACACCTTC. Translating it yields CAGGQGGYDGYTF.

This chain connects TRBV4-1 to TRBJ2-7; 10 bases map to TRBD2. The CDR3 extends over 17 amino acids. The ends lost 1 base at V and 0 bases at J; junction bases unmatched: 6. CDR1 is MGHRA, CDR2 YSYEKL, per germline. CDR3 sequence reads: CASSQASGLADSYEQYF. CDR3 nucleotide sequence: TGCGCCAGCAGCCAAGCGAGCGGACTAGCGGACTCCTACGAGCAGTACTTC.

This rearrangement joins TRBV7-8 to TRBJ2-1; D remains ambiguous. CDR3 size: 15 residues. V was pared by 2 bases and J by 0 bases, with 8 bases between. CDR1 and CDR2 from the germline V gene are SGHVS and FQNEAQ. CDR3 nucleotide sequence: TGTGCCAGCAGCTTACGTTCTAGCTCCTACAATGAGCAGTTCTTC. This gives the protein CASSLRSSSYNEQFF.

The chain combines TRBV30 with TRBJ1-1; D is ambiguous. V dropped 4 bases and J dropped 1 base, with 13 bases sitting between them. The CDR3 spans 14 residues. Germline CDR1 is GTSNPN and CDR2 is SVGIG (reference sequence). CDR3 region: CAWITGSGNTEAFF. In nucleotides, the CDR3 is TGTGCCTGGATCACCGGGTCGGGGAACACTGAAGCTTTCTTT. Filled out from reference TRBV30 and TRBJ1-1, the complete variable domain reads SQTIHQWPATLVQPVGSPLSLECTVEGTSNPNLYWYRQAAGRGLQLLFYSVGIGQISSEVPQNLSASRPQDRQFILSSKKLLLSDSGFYLCAWITGSGNTEAFFGQGTRLTVV.

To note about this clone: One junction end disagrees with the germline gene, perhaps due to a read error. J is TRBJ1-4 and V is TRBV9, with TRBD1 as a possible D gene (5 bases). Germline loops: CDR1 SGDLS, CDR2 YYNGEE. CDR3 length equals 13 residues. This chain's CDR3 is CASSVGTTEKLFF. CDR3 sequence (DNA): TGTGCCAGCAGCGTGGGGACTACTGAAAAACTGTTTTTT.

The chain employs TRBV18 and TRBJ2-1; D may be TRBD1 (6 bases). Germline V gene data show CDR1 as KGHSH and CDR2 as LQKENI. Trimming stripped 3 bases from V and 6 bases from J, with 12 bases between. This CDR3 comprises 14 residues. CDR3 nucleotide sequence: TGTGCCAGCTCACCGGGGGCTTTCGTCAATGAGCAGTTCTTC. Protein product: CASSPGAFVNEQFF. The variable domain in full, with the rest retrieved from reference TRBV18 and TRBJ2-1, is NAGVMQNPRHLVRRRGQEARLRCSPMKGHSHVYWYRQLPEEGLKFMVYLQKENIIDESGMPKERFSAEFPKEGPSILRIQQVVRGDSAAYFCASSPGAFVNEQFFGPGTRLTVL.